This T cell receptor beta chain was sequenced in a study of blood T cell repertoires in COVID-19 (dated by TCRdb to 2020 to 2022). With regard to the full study: The collaborator samples originated in the United States, Italy and Spain and spanned the acute and convalescent phases of COVID-19. The prospective study material was composed of cDNA or gDNA derived from T cells, B-cell-depleted T cells, or PBMCs. Deeply sampled blood TCRbeta repertoires from subjects exposed to, actively infected with, or recovered from COVID-19 were included in the dataset. The repertoires were released in a freely available public database intended as a resource for research on the immune response to SARS-CoV-2. Samples were obtained from the ongoing ImmuneRACE study (first 160 participants) and from about 1,300 subjects provided by 6 global collaborators. The sample metadata nearly always contained a de-identified subject ID, COVID-19 status, age in years and sex. Where available, HLA class I and class II types were obtained from metadata supplied by the sample provider rather than from assay-based typing.

Trimming removed 3 bases from V and 0 bases from J, leaving 9 bases between the germline ends. CDR1 MNHNS and CDR2 SASEGT were looked up in the germline V gene. Inclusive of the bounding cysteine and phenylalanine, the CDR3 is 15 residues long. Kept here is only the CDR3 DNA, which spans 45 bases and is read in frame from base 1. Beyond this particular receptor, the publication reports: How much clinical and demographic metadata was included differed by source and by participant, and the metadata was provided uncurated.

This clone has a handful of counts. It has no known antigen specificity. Base qualities are not provided; no much larger clone lies one nucleotide away. TCRbeta CDR3 regions were amplified from genomic DNA by means of the immunoSEQ Assay, a bias-controlled multiplex PCR. The study's own analysis went as follows. The number of nucleated cells in each sample was estimated by amplification of reference gene primers within the assay. To quantify the absolute abundance of each unique TCRbeta CDR3 rearrangement, sequence reads were collapsed and filtered. For each sample, productive Simpson clonality was calculated by taking the square root of Simpson's diversity index across productive rearrangements. TCRdb provides this immuneACCESS table in a form limited to in-frame rearrangements. Some clones are lacking; in checked studies, under half of them reflect an unresolved V gene, and why the rest are absent is not known. V, J and clone size reflect that table, while D and trimming were determined from the DNA. This sample gives under 100,000 clones in total; roughly 82% of them show up just once. The top ten constitute 20% of the sample.

The collaborating institutions used their own protocols to collect whole blood in K2EDTA tubes. For TCRbeta analysis, collaborator samples were shipped as frozen whole blood, as isolated PBMCs, or as DNA extracted from either sample type. Sequencing used peripheral blood. The sequence links TRBV6-1 to TRBJ2-1; TRBD1 is perhaps the D gene, given 6 matching bases. The receptor's source is an elderly woman with active or convalescent COVID-19. Here is the DNA: TGTGCCAGCAGTGACCAGACAGGCTCCTACAATGAGCAGTTCTTC. Its amino acids are CASSDQTGSYNEQFF.